These 14 T cell receptor beta chains were sequenced from one sample in a study of T cell responses to AZD1222 COVID-19 vaccine. Method: immunoSEQ multiplex PCR; TCRdb's copy keeps in-frame clones and lacks some. The top ten hold around 5.8% of the sample, which has approximately 80,000 clones, just under 90% seen once. Sequencing used peripheral blood, obtained on day 0 of AZD1222 vaccination. The receptors stem from an adult in good health.

This sequence joins TRBV19 and TRBJ1-5; TRBD1 matches 9 bases. The CDR3 consists of 15 residues. Germline CDR1 is LNHDA and CDR2 is SQIVND (reference sequence). J gave up 3 bases and V 7 bases, and 7 bases lay outside the gene matches. The CDR3 DNA reads TGTGCCAGTACCCCGGGACAGGGAATCAATCAGCCCCAGCATTTT. Translation gives CASTPGQGINQPQHF.

The chain recombines TRBV5-4 with TRBJ1-2; unclear D gene. The CDR3 extends over 14 amino acids. Per germline, CDR1 SGHNT and CDR2 YYREEE (reference sequence). V lost 0 bases and J lost 5, with 11 bases in between. The CDR3 loop reads CASSLAGNSYGYTF. Here the CDR3 DNA reads TGTGCCAGCAGCTTGGCGGGGAACTCGTATGGCTACACCTTC.

The V and J genes are TRBV5-1 and TRBJ1-2; unclear D gene. The CDR3 runs to 13 residues. Trimming removed 4 bases at V and 7 bases at J, with 14 bases between. Germline CDR1 SGHRS, CDR2 YFSETQ. The CDR3, as DNA: TGCGCCAGCAGCGCCGCCATTGACTTTGGCTACACCTTC. This codes for CASSAAIDFGYTF. Looking up the rest from reference TRBV5-1 and TRBJ1-2 gives the full variable domain: KAGVTQTPRYLIKTRGQQVTLSCSPISGHRSVSWYQQTPGQGLQFLFEYFSETQRNKGNFPGRFSGRQFSNSRSEMNVSTLELGDSALYLCASSAAIDFGYTFGSGTRLTVV.

This chain uses TRBV9 with TRBJ1-2; possibly TRBD1 for D (5 bases). The CDR3 totals 13 residues. V gave up 5 bases and J gave up 4 bases, with 12 bases separating them. Germline values: CDR1 SGDLS, CDR2 YYNGEE. CDR3 coding DNA: TGTGCCAGCAGTGTCGACAGCTTCTATGGCTACACCTTC. It is translated as CASSVDSFYGYTF.

The V and J genes are TRBV4-3 and TRBJ2-7; the D call may be TRBD1 or TRBD2 (5 bases each). Germline V gene sequence: CDR1 LGHNA, CDR2 YSLEER. V was cut by 4 bases and J by 3 bases, with 13 bases left in between. The CDR3 has 14 residues. CDR3 loop: CASSPGTLFYEQYF. The DNA of the CDR3 is TGCGCCAGCAGCCCTGGGACGTTGTTCTACGAGCAGTACTTC.

The gene calls are TRBV6-5 and TRBJ2-1; D possibly corresponds to TRBD1 (5 bases). Germline lookup yields CDR1 MNHEY and CDR2 SVGAGI. The CDR3 is made up of 15 amino acids. The V gene lost 4 bases and the J gene lost 1 base, with 11 bases spanning the gap. The CDR3, as DNA: TGTGCCAGCAGTTTATACCAGGGTTCCTACAATGAGCAGTTCTTC. This codes for CASSLYQGSYNEQFF.

The chain couples TRBV7-2 to TRBJ1-2, with 9 bases identical to TRBD1. The germline V gene encodes CDR1 SGHTA and CDR2 FQGNSA. J gave up 8 bases and V 3 bases, and 16 bases lay outside the gene matches. The CDR3 loop spans 17 amino acids. As DNA, the CDR3 is TGTGCCAGCAGCTTTACTCGTCGGGGGGGACAGGGCAACGGCTACACCTTC. Its protein product is CASSFTRRGGQGNGYTF.

This rearrangement joins TRBV30 to TRBJ1-1; a weak D match, TRBD1 (6 bases). Trimming took 4 bases from V and 7 from J, leaving 16 bases between them. CDR3 length: 13 amino acids. The germline CDR1 and CDR2 sequences are GTSNPN and SVGIG (reference sequence). Here the CDR3 reads CAWKFGQRNEAFF. The CDR3 DNA sequence: TGTGCCTGGAAATTCGGACAGCGGAATGAAGCTTTCTTT.

J is TRBJ1-5 and V is TRBV5-1; 8 nucleotides match TRBD1. J gave up 7 bases and V 7 bases, and 7 bases lay outside the gene matches. This CDR3 has 13 residues. Germline lookup yields CDR1 SGHRS and CDR2 YFSETQ. CDR3 in DNA: TGCGCCAGCTCGTGGACAGGGAACCAGCCCCAGCATTTT. Translated: CASSWTGNQPQHF.

CDR3 in amino acids: CASRDRAVDTEAFF. CDR3 DNA: TGTGCCAGCAGAGATAGGGCGGTAGACACTGAAGCTTTCTTT. The chain links TRBV6-5 to TRBJ1-1; D call uncertain. The V gene's germline CDR1 is MNHEY and CDR2 SVGAGI. Trimming pared 6 bases from V and 3 bases from J, leaving 14 bases between. The CDR3 spans 14 residues.

The chain joins TRBV30 to TRBJ1-1; no reliable D call. V lost 2 bases, J lost 3 bases, and 4 bases lay in between. CDR3 size: 11 residues. From germline, CDR1 is GTSNPN and CDR2 SVGIG (reference sequence). The CDR3 region is CAWSTDTEAFF. The CDR3 region has the DNA TGTGCCTGGAGTACGGACACTGAAGCTTTCTTT.

V and J are TRBV7-9 and TRBJ2-7; D might be TRBD1 (5 bases). CDR1 and CDR2 (germline): SEHNR, FQNEAQ (reference sequence). This CDR3 is built from 17 residues. Between the trimmed V and J ends, which lost 5 bases and 0 bases, there was a span of 20 bases. The CDR3 nucleotides are TGTGCCAGCAGCCACCTCAAGGGGCAGGACCTCTCCTACGAGCAGTACTTC. This encodes CASSHLKGQDLSYEQYF.

The V call is TRBV27, the J call TRBJ1-2; 8 nucleotides agree with TRBD1. Per the germline V gene, CDR1 is MNHEY and CDR2 is SMNVEV (reference sequence). The V and J ends lost 5 bases and 8 bases, in that order; junction bases with no gene match: 16. CDR3 length equals 16 residues. CDR3 region: CASSRGQDPYRAGYTF. The CDR3 DNA sequence: TGTGCCAGCAGTAGGGGACAGGACCCGTATCGAGCCGGCTACACCTTC.

The genes are TRBV5-4 and TRBJ1-2; D not certain. CDR3 length: 16 amino acids. CDR1 is SGHNT and CDR2 is YYREEE in the germline V gene (reference sequence). Trimming removed 1 base from V and 6 bases from J, with 19 bases in between. Here the CDR3 DNA reads TGTGCCAGCAGCTTGAACGATGCGGTGGCGGTCGATGGCTACACCTTC. This gives the protein CASSLNDAVAVDGYTF.